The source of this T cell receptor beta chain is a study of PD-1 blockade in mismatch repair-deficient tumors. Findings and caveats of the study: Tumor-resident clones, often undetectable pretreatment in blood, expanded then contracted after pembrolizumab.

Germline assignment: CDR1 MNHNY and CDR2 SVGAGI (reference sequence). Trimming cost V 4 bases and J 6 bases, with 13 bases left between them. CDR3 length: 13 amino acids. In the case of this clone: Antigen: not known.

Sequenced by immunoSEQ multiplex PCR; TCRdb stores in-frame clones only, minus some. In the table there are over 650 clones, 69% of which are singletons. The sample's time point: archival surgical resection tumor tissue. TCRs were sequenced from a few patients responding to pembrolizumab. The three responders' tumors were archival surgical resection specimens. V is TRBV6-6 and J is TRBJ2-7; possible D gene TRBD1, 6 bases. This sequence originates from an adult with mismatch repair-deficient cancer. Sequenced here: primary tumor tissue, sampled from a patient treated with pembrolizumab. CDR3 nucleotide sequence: TGTGCCAGCAGTTTCAACAGGGTATCCGAGCAGTACTTC. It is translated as CASSFNRVSEQYF.